A single sample is the source of the 32 T cell receptor beta chains below, sequenced in a study of shared clonotypes between healthy human individuals. Measured with immunoSEQ multiplex PCR; TCRdb has only the in-frame clones, and not every one. The sample includes roughly 600,000 clones, roughly 98% of them seen just once. The naive CD8 subset, CD45RO-negative cells positively selected for CCR7, excluded terminally differentiated effector memory CD45RA+ cells. Source material: naive CD8+ T cells sorted from blood. Receptors were obtained from a young man in good health.

This chain connects TRBV27 to TRBJ2-1, with 7 bases lining up with TRBD2. CDR1 is MNHEY and CDR2 is SMNVEV in the germline V gene (reference sequence). V was clipped by 3 bases and J by 2 bases; unmatched bases: 7. This CDR3 contains 16 residues. The CDR3 reads CASSFRVGGTYNEQFF. The CDR3 DNA reads as TGTGCCAGCAGTTTTAGGGTGGGGGGGACCTACAATGAGCAGTTCTTC.

The chain is built from TRBV2 and TRBJ2-2; 14 bases map to TRBD2. CDR1 and CDR2 from the germline V gene are SNHLY and FYNNEI. This CDR3 has 18 amino acids. V shed 7 bases, J shed 1 base, and the junction held 8 bases outside the gene matches. CDR3 sequence reads: CASKGTSGSGENTGELFF. CDR3 nucleotide sequence: TGTGCCAGCAAAGGGACTAGCGGGAGCGGAGAGAACACCGGGGAGCTGTTTTTT.

The rearrangement joins TRBV7-9 to TRBJ2-3; a possible D gene is TRBD1 (7 bases). Germline V gives CDR1 SEHNR, CDR2 FQNEAQ (reference sequence). CDR3 size: 15 residues. V shed 7 bases and J shed 2 bases, with 16 bases lying between them. CDR3 DNA: TGTGCCAGCACCAGGGGGGAGTTTTTCACAGATACGCAGTATTTT. Translation gives CASTRGEFFTDTQYF. Using reference TRBV7-9 and TRBJ2-3 for the parts outside the CDR3, the full variable domain is DTGVSQNPRHKITKRGQNVTFRCDPISEHNRLYWYRQTLGQGPEFLTYFQNEAQLEKSRLLSDRFSAERPKGSFSTLEIQRTEQGDSAMYLCASTRGEFFTDTQYFGPGTRLTVL.

Only a few counts were recorded for this clone. V usage is TRBV14 and J usage is TRBJ2-1; D might be TRBD2 (5 bases). V lost 3 bases and J lost 15, with 15 bases in between. The germline CDR1 and CDR2 sequences are SGHDN and FVKESK. This CDR3 is 12 amino acids long. Here the CDR3 reads CASSQVAGLGFF. CDR3 nucleotide sequence: TGTGCCAGCAGCCAGGTGGCGGGTCTTGGGTTCTTC.

The chain employs TRBV5-4 and TRBJ2-3; no reliable D call. The V end lost 6 bases, the J end lost 6 bases, and 11 bases lay between the germline ends. The CDR3 has 12 amino acids. CDR1 and CDR2 (germline): SGHNT, YYREEE (reference sequence). Written as DNA, the CDR3 is TGTGCCAGCACCGTAGACGCTGATACGCAGTATTTT. Translating it yields CASTVDADTQYF.

The chain employs TRBV5-6 and TRBJ2-4; D gene unclear. CDR1 is SGHDT and CDR2 is YYEEEE in the germline V gene. V was trimmed by 3 bases and J by 8 bases, leaving 9 bases between them. The CDR3 loop spans 12 amino acids. DNA for the CDR3: TGTGCCAGCAGCTCGGTCCCGGACATTCAGTACTTC. Translating gives CASSSVPDIQYF.

The rearrangement uses TRBV4-1 and TRBJ2-7, with D possibly being TRBD1 (5 bases). Per germline, CDR1 MGHRA and CDR2 YSYEKL. V lost 1 base to trimming and J lost 5 bases, with 9 bases between them. This CDR3 contains 13 residues. CDR3 residues: CASSQVLRDEQYF. For the CDR3, the DNA is TGCGCCAGCAGCCAAGTACTCAGGGACGAGCAGTACTTC.

The chain is built from TRBV5-6 and TRBJ2-5; D remains ambiguous. This CDR3 has 16 residues. With 0 bases removed from V and 2 bases from J, the gap between germline ends came to 14 bases. Germline V gives CDR1 SGHDT, CDR2 YYEEEE. CDR3 nucleotides: TGTGCCAGCAGCTTGGGGGCTCGAAGGATACAAGAGACCCAGTACTTC. Translating gives CASSLGARRIQETQYF.

The chain couples TRBV28 to TRBJ2-7; 16 bases are shared with TRBD2. Unmatched junction bases numbered 15, after V lost 3 bases and J lost 7 bases. Germline V CDR1 and CDR2: MDHEN, SYDVKM. The CDR3 spans 19 residues. The CDR3 DNA is TGTGCCAGCAGTTTTACTGGGACTAGCGGGAGGGTAGCTACGTTGGAGCAGTACTTC. Protein: CASSFTGTSGRVATLEQYF. Full variable domain (remainder filled in from reference TRBV28 and TRBJ2-7): DVKVTQSSRYLVKRTGEKVFLECVQDMDHENMFWYRQDPGLGLRLIYFSYDVKMKEKGDIPEGYSVSREKKERFSLILESASTNQTSMYLCASSFTGTSGRVATLEQYFGPGTRLTVT.

V and J are TRBV7-2 and TRBJ1-5, with no clear D. V lost 1 base and J lost 9, with 7 bases in between. From germline, CDR1 is SGHTA and CDR2 FQGNSA. The CDR3 is 12 residues long. The chain's CDR3 is CASSLGAVPQHF. The CDR3 DNA reads as TGTGCCAGCAGCTTAGGGGCAGTGCCCCAGCATTTT.

The chain employs TRBV6-1 and TRBJ2-7; TRBD1 aligns across 7 bases. J lost 2 bases, V lost 4 bases, and 5 bases had no gene match. This CDR3 is built from 14 residues. Germline-derived CDR1 and CDR2 are MNHNS and SASEGT. CDR3 sequence: CASSVAGGTYEQYF. CDR3 nucleotides: TGTGCCAGCAGTGTCGCAGGGGGTACCTACGAGCAGTACTTC.

CDR3 residues: CASARTGTYEQYF. CDR3 coding DNA: TGTGCCAGTGCTAGGACAGGGACCTACGAGCAGTACTTC. The chain employs TRBV27 and TRBJ2-7, with 8 bases identical to TRBD1. Losses at the gene ends were 9 bases for V and 2 bases for J; bases not matched to a gene: 6. The germline V gene encodes CDR1 MNHEY and CDR2 SMNVEV (reference sequence). The CDR3 loop spans 13 amino acids.

The rearrangement joins TRBV19 to TRBJ2-2, with D possibly being TRBD2 (5 bases). This CDR3 is built from 14 residues. Deletions cut 4 bases from V and 5 bases from J, with 11 bases between. Germline CDR1 and CDR2: LNHDA and SQIVND (reference sequence). The CDR3 loop is CASSRRTETGELFF. CDR3 coding DNA: TGTGCCAGTAGTAGGAGGACGGAGACCGGGGAGCTGTTTTTT.

This chain links TRBV29-1 with TRBJ1-2; no reliable D call. V was pared by 6 bases and J by 4 bases, with 12 bases between. From germline, CDR1 is SQVTM and CDR2 ANQGSEA. CDR3 length equals 12 residues. CDR3 protein: CSVSDTFYGYTF. In DNA form, the CDR3 reads TGCAGCGTCTCAGACACTTTCTATGGCTACACCTTC.

The chain employs TRBV19 and TRBJ1-1; no clear D gene. V was clipped by 1 base and J by 6 bases, with 3 bases between them. The V gene's germline CDR1 is LNHDA and CDR2 SQIVND (reference sequence). The CDR3 consists of 11 residues. The CDR3 coding sequence is TGTGCCAGTAGTATAGGGTCTGAAGCTTTCTTT. The encoded protein is CASSIGSEAFF. The entire variable domain, with the rest obtained from reference TRBV19 and TRBJ1-1, is as follows: DGGITQSPKYLFRKEGQNVTLSCEQNLNHDAMYWYRQDPGQGLRLIYYSQIVNDFQKGDIAEGYSVSREKKESFPLTVTSAQKNPTAFYLCASSIGSEAFFGQGTRLTVV.

V usage is TRBV27 and J usage is TRBJ1-5, with D perhaps matching TRBD1 (5 bases). CDR1 is MNHEY, CDR2 SMNVEV, per germline (reference sequence). Deletions cut 8 bases from V and 1 base from J, with 15 bases between. The CDR3 is 15 amino acids. The CDR3: CASAPLGQSNQPQHF. CDR3 nucleotide sequence: TGTGCCAGCGCACCTCTAGGACAAAGCAATCAGCCCCAGCATTTT.

Remarks on this clone: Other DNA sequences of this sample code for an identical CDR3. CDR3 sequence reads: CASSYSQGYEQYF. As DNA, the CDR3 is TGTGCCAGCAGTTACTCACAGGGCTACGAGCAGTACTTC. The chain uses TRBV6-5 and TRBJ2-7; tentative D call: TRBD1 (6 bases). Per the germline V gene, CDR1 is MNHEY and CDR2 is SVGAGI. The germline V and J ends were trimmed by 0 bases and 3 bases, with 6 bases remaining between them. The CDR3 totals 13 residues.

This CDR3 is CASSFTSGSNEQFF. The CDR3 coding sequence is TGTGCCAGCAGTTTCACTAGCGGGAGTAATGAGCAGTTCTTC. V and J are TRBV28 and TRBJ2-1; 11 bases are a match to TRBD2. CDR1 is MDHEN, CDR2 SYDVKM, per germline. The CDR3 is made up of 14 amino acids. V lost 3 bases, J lost 7 bases, and 2 bases stayed unmatched.

This chain joins TRBV29-1 and TRBJ2-1; the match to TRBD2 covers 9 bases. CDR1 is SQVTM, CDR2 ANQGSEA, per germline. V trimming: 1 base; J trimming: 3 bases; junction bases outside the gene matches: 7. There are 16 residues in the CDR3. The CDR3 DNA reads TGCAGCGTTGAAGGGCGAGCGGGAGGTCGCTACAATGAGCAGTTCTTC. Its protein is CSVEGRAGGRYNEQFF.

The rearrangement links TRBV27 to TRBJ2-2; 8 bases map to TRBD2. The V segment lost 2 bases and the J segment 7 bases; nucleotides outside the gene matches: 12. In germline, CDR1 is MNHEY, CDR2 SMNVEV (reference sequence). The CDR3 runs 17 residues. CDR3 amino acids: CASSLIAGSPPGGELFF. The CDR3 region has the DNA TGTGCCAGCAGTTTAATAGCGGGATCACCACCCGGCGGGGAGCTGTTTTTT.

About this clone itself: A much larger clone lies one base from this, so it may be a read error. The V and J genes are TRBV27 and TRBJ2-7; no definite D call. V lost 1 base to trimming and J lost 3 bases, with 1 base between them. The CDR3 runs to 11 residues. Germline V lookup: CDR1 MNHEY, CDR2 SMNVEV (reference sequence). CDR3 in DNA: TGTGCCAGCAGTTTATTCTACGAGCAGTACTTC. This translates into CASSLFYEQYF.

The chain uses TRBV30 and TRBJ2-1; 8 nucleotides line up with TRBD2. CDR1 GTSNPN and CDR2 SVGIG come from the germline V gene (reference sequence). V gave up 3 bases and J gave up 6 bases; unmatched junction bases: 7. The CDR3 spans 14 residues. The CDR3 DNA sequence: TGTGCCTGGAGCGATGGACTAGCTGGCAATGAGCAGTTCTTC. Amino acids: CAWSDGLAGNEQFF.

The V call is TRBV7-2, the J call TRBJ2-1; no clear D. V lost 1 base and J 0 bases, leaving 10 bases between the germline ends. Germline V CDR1 and CDR2: SGHTA, FQGNSA. This CDR3 region has 16 residues. The CDR3 coding sequence is TGTGCCAGCAGCTTAGTGGTTGCAAACTCCTACAATGAGCAGTTCTTC. Protein: CASSLVVANSYNEQFF.

Concerning this clone: Other DNA sequences of this sample code for an identical CDR3. In DNA, the CDR3 is TGCGCCAGCAGCCAAGGAGTGACCTACGAGCAGTACTTC. As protein: CASSQGVTYEQYF. The chain couples TRBV4-1 to TRBJ2-7, with no clear D. Per germline, CDR1 MGHRA and CDR2 YSYEKL. The length of the CDR3 is 13 residues. V was cut by 1 base and J by 2 bases, with 6 bases left in between.

As to this clone: At the DNA level, this CDR3 is encoded by other sequences in the same sample as well. This chain's CDR3 is CASSYGRGEQYF. Here the CDR3 DNA reads TGTGCCAGCAGTTACGGGAGGGGCGAGCAGTACTTC. V gene TRBV6-6 combines with J gene TRBJ2-7; 7 positions match TRBD2. The V gene end was trimmed by 2 bases and the J gene end by 6 bases; junction bases not matched to a gene: 1. The germline CDR1 and CDR2 sequences are MNHNY and SVGAGI (reference sequence). There are 12 residues in the CDR3.

The chain combines TRBV5-4 with TRBJ2-7; 9 nucleotides align to TRBD2. The CDR3 spans 18 residues. With V trimmed by 4 bases and J by 5 bases, 19 bases remained unmatched. CDR1 is SGHNT and CDR2 is YYREEE in the germline V gene (reference sequence). CDR3 sequence reads: CASSPPLLVAGESDEQYF. CDR3 DNA sequence: TGTGCCAGCAGCCCGCCCCTGTTAGTAGCGGGAGAATCGGACGAGCAGTACTTC.

The J gene is TRBJ1-5, the V gene TRBV6-5, with D possibly matching TRBD1 (6 bases). Trimming shortened V by 6 bases and J by 4 bases, and 10 bases separated the two germline ends. Germline values: CDR1 MNHEY, CDR2 SVGAGI. The CDR3 is 13 amino acids. CDR3 in amino acids: CASRLDRNQPQHF. For the CDR3, the DNA is TGTGCCAGCAGGTTAGACAGGAATCAGCCCCAGCATTTT.

The chain uses TRBV6-5 and TRBJ2-3; maybe TRBD1 (5 bases). CDR3 size: 13 residues. Germline V gene sequence: CDR1 MNHEY, CDR2 SVGAGI. V lost 5 bases, J lost 6 bases, and 12 bases lay in between. CDR3 sequence reads: CASSKDTGDTQYF. The CDR3 nucleotides are TGTGCCAGCAGTAAGGACACCGGGGATACGCAGTATTTT.

The chain links TRBV5-1 to TRBJ1-1, with 7 bases that match TRBD1. This CDR3 has 15 residues. The V gene's germline CDR1 is SGHRS and CDR2 YFSETQ. V gave up 3 bases and J gave up 3 bases; unmatched junction bases: 8. CDR3 DNA: TGCGCCAGCAGCTCGTACACAGGGGCGTACACTGAAGCTTTCTTT. As protein: CASSSYTGAYTEAFF.

V usage is TRBV13 and J usage is TRBJ2-7, with 7 bases matching TRBD2. This CDR3 has 19 residues. Germline V gives CDR1 PRHDT, CDR2 FYEKMQ (reference sequence). J was trimmed by 1 base and V by 0 bases; bases with no gene match: 15. The CDR3 DNA is TGTGCCAGCAGCTTAGGGAGCCTAGCGGATACATTTAGTTCCTACGAGCAGTACTTC. This translates into CASSLGSLADTFSSYEQYF.

The chain uses TRBV4-1 and TRBJ2-1; tentatively, D is TRBD2 (6 bases). This CDR3 contains 11 residues. From germline, CDR1 is MGHRA and CDR2 YSYEKL. V was pared by 8 bases and J by 10 bases, with 12 bases between. CDR3 DNA: TGCGCCAGCTTCGGGGGAGACGAGCAGTTCTTC. It is translated as CASFGGDEQFF.

This clone was seen only once. This chain links TRBV2 with TRBJ2-5, with D unresolved. Trimming left V 2 bases short and J 5 bases short, with 3 bases between. This CDR3 is 11 amino acids long. The germline gives CDR1 SNHLY, CDR2 FYNNEI. The CDR3 bases are TGTGCCAGCAGTGAATCGGAGACCCAGTACTTC. This translates into CASSESETQYF.